The clone carrying this T cell receptor (beta chain) was found many times. No antigen is known for it. Carrying unique molecular identifiers, the cDNA also gained a universal primer site through template switching. A single record per CDR3 protein comes from TCRdb applying MiXCR to the 5' RACE reads. In the table there are a few hundred thousand distinct CDR3 sequences, 9.5% to 10% of which are singletons. Trimming took 4 bases from V and 7 from J, leaving 23 bases between them. This CDR3 is 16 amino acids long. Looked up from germline, CDR1 is SGHKS and CDR2 is YYEKEE (reference sequence). The sample originates from a study of identical twins. Findings and caveats of the study: Reduced insertions were recorded for abundant cord blood beta clonotypes, with no such pattern in memory repertoires. It was cross-sectional statistical analysis, not following the same donors, that the conclusions relied on. For out-of-frame beta sequences, excess twin sharing was weaker.

In addition, the sample was reused for a study of yellow fever vaccine responses in identical twins.

The TCR comes from a woman between 18 and 30 years old in good health. This chain joins TRBV5-5 and TRBJ2-5, with D tentatively TRBD2 (5 bases). The sequencing sample was made of PBMCs. CDR3 sequence (DNA): TGTGCCAGCAGCAACCTCGATCAGACGGGGAGAGGGACCCAGTACTTC. Translation: CASSNLDQTGRGTQYF.